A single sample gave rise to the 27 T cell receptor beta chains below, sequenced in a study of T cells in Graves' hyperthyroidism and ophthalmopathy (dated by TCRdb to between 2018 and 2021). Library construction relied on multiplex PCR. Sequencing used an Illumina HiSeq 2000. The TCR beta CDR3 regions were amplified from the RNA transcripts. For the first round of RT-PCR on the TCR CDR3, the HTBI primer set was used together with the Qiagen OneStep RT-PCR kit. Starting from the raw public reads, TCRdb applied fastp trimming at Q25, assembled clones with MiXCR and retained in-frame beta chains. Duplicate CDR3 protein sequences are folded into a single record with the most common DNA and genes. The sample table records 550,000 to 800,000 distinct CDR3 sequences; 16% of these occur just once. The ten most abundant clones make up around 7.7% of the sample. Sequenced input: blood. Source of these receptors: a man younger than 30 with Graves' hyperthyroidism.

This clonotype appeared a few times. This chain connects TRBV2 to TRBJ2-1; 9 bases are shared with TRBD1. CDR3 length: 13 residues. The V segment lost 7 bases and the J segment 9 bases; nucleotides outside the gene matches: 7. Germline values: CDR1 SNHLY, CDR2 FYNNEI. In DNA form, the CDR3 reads TGTGCCAGCATTTCCGACAGGGGGACTGAGCAGTTCTTC. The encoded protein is CASISDRGTEQFF.

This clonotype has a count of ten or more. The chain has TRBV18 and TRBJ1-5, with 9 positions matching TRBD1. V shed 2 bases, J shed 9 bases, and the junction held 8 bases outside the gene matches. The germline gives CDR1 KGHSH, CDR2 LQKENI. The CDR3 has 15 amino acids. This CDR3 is CASSPEGTGSSPQHF. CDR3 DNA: TGTGCCAGCTCACCAGAGGGGACAGGGTCATCGCCCCAGCATTTT.

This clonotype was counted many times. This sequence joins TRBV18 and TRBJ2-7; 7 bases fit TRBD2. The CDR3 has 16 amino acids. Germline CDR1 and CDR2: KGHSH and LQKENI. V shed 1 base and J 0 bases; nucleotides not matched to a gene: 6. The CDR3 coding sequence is TGTGCCAGCTCACCACGGCCGGGGGGATTCTCCTACGAGCAGTACTTC. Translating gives CASSPRPGGFSYEQYF.

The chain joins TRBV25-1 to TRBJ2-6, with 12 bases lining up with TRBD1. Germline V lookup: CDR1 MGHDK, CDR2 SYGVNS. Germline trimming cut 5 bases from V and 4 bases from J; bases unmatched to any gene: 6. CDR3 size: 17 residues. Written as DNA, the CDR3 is TGTGCCAGCAGTACCGGGACAGGGGGCGACGGGGCCAACGTCCTGACTTTC. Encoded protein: CASSTGTGGDGANVLTF.

CDR3 nucleotides: TGTGCCAGCGGGATAGCGGAAAACATTCAGTACTTC. Residues: CASGIAENIQYF. The rearrangement uses TRBV28 and TRBJ2-4, with TRBD2 as a possible D gene (6 bases). The CDR3 extends over 12 amino acids. Germline CDR1 reads MDHEN; CDR2 reads SYDVKM. Trimming took off 8 bases at V and 5 bases at J, with 10 bases between the two ends.

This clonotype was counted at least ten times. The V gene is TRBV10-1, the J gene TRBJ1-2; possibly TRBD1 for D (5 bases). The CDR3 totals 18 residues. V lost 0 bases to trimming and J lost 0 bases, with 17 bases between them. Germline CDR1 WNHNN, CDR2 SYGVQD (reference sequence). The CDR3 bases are TGCGCCAGCAGTGAGTCGTGGACACCAGATGGATCTAACTATGGCTACACCTTC. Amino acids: CASSESWTPDGSNYGYTF.

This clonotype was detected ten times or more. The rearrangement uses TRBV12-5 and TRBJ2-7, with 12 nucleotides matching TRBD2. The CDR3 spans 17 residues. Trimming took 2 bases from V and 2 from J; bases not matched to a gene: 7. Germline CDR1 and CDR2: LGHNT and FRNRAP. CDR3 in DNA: TGTGCTAGTGGTTTGAGACTAGCGGGGGTCCTTACCTACGAGCAGTACTTC. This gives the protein CASGLRLAGVLTYEQYF.

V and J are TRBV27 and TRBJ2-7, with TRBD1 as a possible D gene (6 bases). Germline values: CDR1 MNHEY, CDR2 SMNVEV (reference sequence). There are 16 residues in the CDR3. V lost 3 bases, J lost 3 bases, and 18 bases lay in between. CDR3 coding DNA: TGTGCCAGCAGTTTGGGGTGGGGGCGCGCAATCTACGAGCAGTACTTC. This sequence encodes CASSLGWGRAIYEQYF.

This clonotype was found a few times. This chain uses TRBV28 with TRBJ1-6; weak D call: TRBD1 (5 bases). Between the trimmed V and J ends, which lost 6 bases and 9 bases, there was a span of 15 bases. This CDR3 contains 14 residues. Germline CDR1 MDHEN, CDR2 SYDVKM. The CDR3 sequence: CASSSRDSGSPLHF. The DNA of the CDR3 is TGTGCCAGCAGCAGCCGGGACTCAGGTTCACCCCTCCACTTT.

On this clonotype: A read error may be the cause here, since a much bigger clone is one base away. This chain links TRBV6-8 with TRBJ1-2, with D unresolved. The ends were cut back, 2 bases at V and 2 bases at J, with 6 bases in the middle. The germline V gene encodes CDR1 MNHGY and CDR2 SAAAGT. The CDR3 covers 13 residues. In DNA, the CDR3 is TGTGCCAGCAGTTACATGAGGAACTATGGCTACACCTTC. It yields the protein CASSYMRNYGYTF.

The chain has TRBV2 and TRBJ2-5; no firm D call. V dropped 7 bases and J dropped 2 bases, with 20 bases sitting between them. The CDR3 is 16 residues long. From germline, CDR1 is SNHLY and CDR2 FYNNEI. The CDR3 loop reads CASKSGIGRPQETQYF. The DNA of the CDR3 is TGTGCCAGCAAGTCCGGAATCGGGCGGCCACAAGAGACCCAGTACTTC.

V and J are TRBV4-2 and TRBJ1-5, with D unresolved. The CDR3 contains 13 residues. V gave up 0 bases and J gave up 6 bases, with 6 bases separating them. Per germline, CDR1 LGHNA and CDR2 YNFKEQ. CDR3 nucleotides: TGTGCCAGCAGCCAAGATCATGTTCAGCCCCAGCATTTT. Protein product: CASSQDHVQPQHF.

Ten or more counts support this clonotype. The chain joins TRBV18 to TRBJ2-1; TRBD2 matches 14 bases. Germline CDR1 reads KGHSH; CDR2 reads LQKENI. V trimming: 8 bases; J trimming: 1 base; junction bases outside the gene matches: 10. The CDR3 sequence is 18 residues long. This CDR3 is CASSPPGLAGGSYNEQFF. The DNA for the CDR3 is TGTGCCAGCAGTCCCCCTGGACTAGCGGGAGGTTCCTACAATGAGCAGTTCTTC.

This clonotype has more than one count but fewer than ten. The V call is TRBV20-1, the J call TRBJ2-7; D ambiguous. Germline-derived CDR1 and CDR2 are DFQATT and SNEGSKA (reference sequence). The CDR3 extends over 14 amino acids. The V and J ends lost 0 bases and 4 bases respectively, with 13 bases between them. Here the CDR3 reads CSARDLGIVYEQYF. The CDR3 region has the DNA TGCAGTGCTAGAGATCTAGGCATAGTATACGAGCAGTACTTC.

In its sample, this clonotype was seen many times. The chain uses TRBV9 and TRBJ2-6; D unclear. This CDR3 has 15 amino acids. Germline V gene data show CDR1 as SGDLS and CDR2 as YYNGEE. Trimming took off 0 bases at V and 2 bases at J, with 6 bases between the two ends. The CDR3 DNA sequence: TGTGCCAGCAGCGTAGTGGGCGCTGGGGCCAACGTCCTGACTTTC. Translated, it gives CASSVVGAGANVLTF. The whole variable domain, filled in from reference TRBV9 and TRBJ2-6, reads DSGVTQTPKHLITATGQRVTLRCSPRSGDLSVYWYQQSLDQGLQFLIQYYNGEERAKGNILERFSAQQFPDLHSELNLSSLELGDSALYFCASSVVGAGANVLTFGAGSRLTVL.

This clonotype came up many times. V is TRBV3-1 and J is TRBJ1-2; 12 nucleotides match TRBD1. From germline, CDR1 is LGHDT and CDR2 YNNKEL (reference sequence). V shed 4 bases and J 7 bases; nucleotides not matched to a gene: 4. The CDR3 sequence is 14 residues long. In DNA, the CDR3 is TGTGCCAGCAGCCTCGGGACAGGGGGCGGTGGCTACACCTTC. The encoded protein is CASSLGTGGGGYTF. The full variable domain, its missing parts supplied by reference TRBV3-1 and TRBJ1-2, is DTAVSQTPKYLVTQMGNDKSIKCEQNLGHDTMYWYKQDSKKFLKIMFSYNNKELIINETVPNRFSPKSPDKAHLNLHINSLELGDSAVYFCASSLGTGGGGYTFGSGTRLTVV.

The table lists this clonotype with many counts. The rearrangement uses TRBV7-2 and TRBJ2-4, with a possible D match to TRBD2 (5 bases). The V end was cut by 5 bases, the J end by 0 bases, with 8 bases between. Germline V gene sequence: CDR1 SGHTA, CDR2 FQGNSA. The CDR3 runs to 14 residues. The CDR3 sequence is CASSSGLAKNIQYF. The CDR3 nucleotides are TGTGCCAGCAGCAGCGGACTAGCCAAAAACATTCAGTACTTC.

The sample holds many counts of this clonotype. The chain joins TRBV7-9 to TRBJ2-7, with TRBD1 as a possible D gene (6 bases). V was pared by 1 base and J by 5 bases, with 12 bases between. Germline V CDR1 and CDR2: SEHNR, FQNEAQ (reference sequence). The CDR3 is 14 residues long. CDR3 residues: CASSLGGDIHEQYF. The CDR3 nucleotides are TGTGCCAGCAGCTTAGGAGGGGACATCCACGAGCAGTACTTC.

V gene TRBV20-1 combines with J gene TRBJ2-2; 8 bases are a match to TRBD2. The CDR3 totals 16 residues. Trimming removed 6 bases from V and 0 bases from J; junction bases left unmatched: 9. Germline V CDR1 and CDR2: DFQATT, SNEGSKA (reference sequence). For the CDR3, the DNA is TGCAGTGCCAAAATCCGACTAGCGTCGAACACCGGGGAGCTGTTTTTT. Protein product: CSAKIRLASNTGELFF.

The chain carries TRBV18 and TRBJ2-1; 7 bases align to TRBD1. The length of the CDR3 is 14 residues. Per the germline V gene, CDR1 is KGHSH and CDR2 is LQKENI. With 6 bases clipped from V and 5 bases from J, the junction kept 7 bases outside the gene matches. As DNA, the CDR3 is TGTGCCAGCTCCCCGGGACAGAGCGACAATGAGCAGTTCTTC. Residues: CASSPGQSDNEQFF.

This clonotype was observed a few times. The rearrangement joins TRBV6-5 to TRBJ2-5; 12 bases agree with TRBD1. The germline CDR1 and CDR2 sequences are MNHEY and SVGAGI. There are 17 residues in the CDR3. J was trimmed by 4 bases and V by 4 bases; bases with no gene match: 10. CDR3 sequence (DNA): TGTGCCAGCAGTTCGGTCCTCAGGGACAGGGGGCCAGAGACCCAGTACTTC. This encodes CASSSVLRDRGPETQYF.

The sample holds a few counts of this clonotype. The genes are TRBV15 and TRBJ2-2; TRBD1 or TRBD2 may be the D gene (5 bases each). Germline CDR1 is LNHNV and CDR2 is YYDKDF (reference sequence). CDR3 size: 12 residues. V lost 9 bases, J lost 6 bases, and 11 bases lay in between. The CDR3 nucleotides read TGTGCCACTACGGGGCGGGCCGGGGAGCTGTTTTTT. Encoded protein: CATTGRAGELFF.

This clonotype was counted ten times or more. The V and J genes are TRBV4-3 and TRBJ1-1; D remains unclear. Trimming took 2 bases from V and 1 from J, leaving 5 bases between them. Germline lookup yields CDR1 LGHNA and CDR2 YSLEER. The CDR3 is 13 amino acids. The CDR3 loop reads CASSQLGNTEAFF. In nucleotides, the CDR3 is TGCGCCAGCAGCCAACTAGGGAACACTGAAGCTTTCTTT.

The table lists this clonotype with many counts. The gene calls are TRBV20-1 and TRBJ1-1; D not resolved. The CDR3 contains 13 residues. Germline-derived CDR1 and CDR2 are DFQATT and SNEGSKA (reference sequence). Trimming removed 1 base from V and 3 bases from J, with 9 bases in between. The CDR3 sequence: CSARVSVYTEAFF. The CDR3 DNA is TGCAGTGCTAGAGTGTCTGTTTACACTGAAGCTTTCTTT.

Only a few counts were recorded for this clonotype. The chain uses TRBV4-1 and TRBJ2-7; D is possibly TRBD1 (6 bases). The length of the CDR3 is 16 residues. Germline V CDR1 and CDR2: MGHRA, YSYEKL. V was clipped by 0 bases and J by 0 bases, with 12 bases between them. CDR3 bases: TGCGCCAGCAGCCAAGAAGGGGGTCGTTACTCCTACGAGCAGTACTTC. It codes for CASSQEGGRYSYEQYF.

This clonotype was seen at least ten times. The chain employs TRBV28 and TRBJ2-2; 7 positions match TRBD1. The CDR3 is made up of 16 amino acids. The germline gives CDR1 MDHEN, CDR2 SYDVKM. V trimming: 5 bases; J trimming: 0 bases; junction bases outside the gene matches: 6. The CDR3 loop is CASSTGTASNTGELFF. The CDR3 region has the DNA TGTGCCAGCAGTACTGGGACAGCTTCGAACACCGGGGAGCTGTTTTTT.

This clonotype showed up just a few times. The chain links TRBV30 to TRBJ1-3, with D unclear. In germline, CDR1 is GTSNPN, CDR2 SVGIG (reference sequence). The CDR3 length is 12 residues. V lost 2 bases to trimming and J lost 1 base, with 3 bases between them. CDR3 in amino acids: CAWSPSGNTIYF. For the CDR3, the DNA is TGTGCCTGGAGTCCTTCTGGAAACACCATATATTTT.